This T cell receptor beta chain was sequenced for a study of T-cell reconstitution after alpha-beta-depleted transplantation in children. The CDR3 is 16 residues long. Trimming left V 4 bases short and J 0 bases short, with 13 bases between. Germline V gives CDR1 KGHDR, CDR2 SFDVKD. This clonotype has a count of ten or more. The antigen is unknown. Preparation of the TCRbeta library was carried out with unique molecular identifiers. TCRdb re-analysed the PCR reads in MiXCR, keeping a single row per CDR3 protein. The profile shows about 580,000 distinct CDR3 sequences, about 23% of them singletons. Findings of the study overall: At the one-year point after transplant, T-cell counts and TCRbeta diversity were found to come mostly from T cells that had been newly produced.

The TCR comes from a boy under two years old who had a stem cell transplant for acute myeloid leukemia, so the T cells may come from the graft donor. This sequence joins TRBV24-1 and TRBJ2-3; no reliable D call. The input for sequencing was PBMCs, mostly from graft donor cells, taken 360 days after TCRalphabeta/CD19-depleted stem cell transplant. The CDR3 loop is CATSDPTRPSTDTQYF. The CDR3 DNA reads as TGTGCCACCAGTGACCCAACAAGGCCCAGCACAGATACGCAGTATTTT.